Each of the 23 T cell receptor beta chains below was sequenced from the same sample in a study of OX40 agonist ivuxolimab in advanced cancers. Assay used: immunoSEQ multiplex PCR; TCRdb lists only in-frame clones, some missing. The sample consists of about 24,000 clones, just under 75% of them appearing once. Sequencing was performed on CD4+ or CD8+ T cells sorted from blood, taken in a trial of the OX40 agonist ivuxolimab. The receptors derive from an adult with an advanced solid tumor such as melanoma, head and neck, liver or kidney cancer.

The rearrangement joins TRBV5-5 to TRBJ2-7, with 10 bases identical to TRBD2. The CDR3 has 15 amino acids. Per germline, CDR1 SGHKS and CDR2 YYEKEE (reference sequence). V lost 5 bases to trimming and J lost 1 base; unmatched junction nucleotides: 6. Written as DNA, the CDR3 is TGTGCCAGCAGTCCGGGACTAGCGTTATCCTACGAGCAGTACTTC. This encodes CASSPGLALSYEQYF.

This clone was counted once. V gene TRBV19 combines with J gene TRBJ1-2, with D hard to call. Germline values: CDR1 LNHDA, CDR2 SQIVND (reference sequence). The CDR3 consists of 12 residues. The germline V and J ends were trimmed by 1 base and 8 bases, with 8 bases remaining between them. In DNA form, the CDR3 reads TGTGCCAGTAGTATAGGAGGCGGGGGCTACACCTTC. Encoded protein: CASSIGGGGYTF. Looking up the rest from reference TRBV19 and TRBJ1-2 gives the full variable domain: DGGITQSPKYLFRKEGQNVTLSCEQNLNHDAMYWYRQDPGQGLRLIYYSQIVNDFQKGDIAEGYSVSREKKESFPLTVTSAQKNPTAFYLCASSIGGGGYTFGSGTRLTVV.

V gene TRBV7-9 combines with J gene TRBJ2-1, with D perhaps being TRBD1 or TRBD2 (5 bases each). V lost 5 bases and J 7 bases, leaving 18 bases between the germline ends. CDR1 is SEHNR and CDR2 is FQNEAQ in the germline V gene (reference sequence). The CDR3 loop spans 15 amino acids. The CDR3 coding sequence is TGTGCCAGCAGCCACTCACTAGAGGGGCGGAATGAGCAGTTCTTC. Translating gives CASSHSLEGRNEQFF.

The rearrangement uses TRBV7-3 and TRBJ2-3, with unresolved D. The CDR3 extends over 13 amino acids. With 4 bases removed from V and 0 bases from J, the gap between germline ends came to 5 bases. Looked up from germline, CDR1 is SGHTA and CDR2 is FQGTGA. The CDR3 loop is CASSSTSTDTQYF. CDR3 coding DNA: TGTGCCAGCAGCTCGACTAGCACAGATACGCAGTATTTT. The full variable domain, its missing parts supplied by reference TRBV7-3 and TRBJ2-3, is GAGVSQTPSNKVTEKGKYVELRCDPISGHTALYWYRQSLGQGPEFLIYFQGTGAADDSGLPNDRFFAVRPEGSVSTLKIQRTERGDSAVYLCASSSTSTDTQYFGPGTRLTVL.

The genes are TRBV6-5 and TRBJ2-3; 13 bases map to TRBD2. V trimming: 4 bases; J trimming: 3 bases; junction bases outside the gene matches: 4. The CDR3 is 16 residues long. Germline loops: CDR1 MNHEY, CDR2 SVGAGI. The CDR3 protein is CASSLGLAGLTDTQYF. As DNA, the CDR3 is TGTGCCAGCAGTTTGGGACTAGCGGGGTTAACAGATACGCAGTATTTT.

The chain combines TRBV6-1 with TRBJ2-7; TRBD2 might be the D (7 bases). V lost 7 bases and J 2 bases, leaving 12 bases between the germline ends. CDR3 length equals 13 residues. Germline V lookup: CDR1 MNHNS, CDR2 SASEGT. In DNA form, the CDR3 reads TGTGCCAGCACGGGGGGCCTTCCCTACGAGCAGTACTTC. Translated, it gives CASTGGLPYEQYF.

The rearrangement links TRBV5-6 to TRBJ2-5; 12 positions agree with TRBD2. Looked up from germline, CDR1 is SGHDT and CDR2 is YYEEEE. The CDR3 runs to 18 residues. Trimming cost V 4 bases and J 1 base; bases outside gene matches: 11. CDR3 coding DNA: TGTGCCAGCAGCCCTAGCGGGGGGGCTCTTGTAGGCCAAGAGACCCAGTACTTC. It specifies CASSPSGGALVGQETQYF.

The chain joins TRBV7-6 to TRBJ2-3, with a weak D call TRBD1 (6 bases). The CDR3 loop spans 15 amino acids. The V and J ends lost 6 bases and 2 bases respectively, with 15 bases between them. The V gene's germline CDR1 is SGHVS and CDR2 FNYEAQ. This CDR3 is CASSLTPGDTDTQYF. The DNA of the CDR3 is TGTGCCAGCAGTCTTACTCCAGGGGACACAGATACGCAGTATTTT. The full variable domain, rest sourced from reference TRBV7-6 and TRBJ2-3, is GAGVSQSPRYKVTKRGQDVALRCDPISGHVSLYWYRQALGQGPEFLTYFNYEAQQDKSGLPNDRFSAERPEGSISTLTIQRTEQRDSAMYRCASSLTPGDTDTQYFGPGTRLTVL.

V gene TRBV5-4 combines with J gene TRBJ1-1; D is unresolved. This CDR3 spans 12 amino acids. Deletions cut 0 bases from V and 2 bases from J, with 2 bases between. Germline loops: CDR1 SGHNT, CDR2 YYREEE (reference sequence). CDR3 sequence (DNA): TGTGCCAGCAGCTTGGATAACACTGAAGCTTTCTTT. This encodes CASSLDNTEAFF.

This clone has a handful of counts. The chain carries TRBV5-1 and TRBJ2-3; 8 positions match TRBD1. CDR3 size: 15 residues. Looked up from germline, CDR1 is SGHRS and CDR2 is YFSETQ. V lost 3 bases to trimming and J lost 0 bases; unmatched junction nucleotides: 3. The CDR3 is CASSSTGGSTDTQYF. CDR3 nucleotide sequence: TGCGCCAGCAGCTCTACAGGGGGTAGCACAGATACGCAGTATTTT.

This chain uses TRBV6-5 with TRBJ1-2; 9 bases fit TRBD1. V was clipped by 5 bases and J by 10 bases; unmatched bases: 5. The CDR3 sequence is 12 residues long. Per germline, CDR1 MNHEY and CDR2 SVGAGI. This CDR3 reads CASSRDRVLYTF. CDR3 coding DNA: TGTGCCAGCAGTCGGGACAGGGTCCTCTACACCTTC.

CDR3: CASSPDRAADTQYF. The CDR3 bases are TGTGCCAGCAGTCCGGACAGGGCCGCAGATACGCAGTATTTT. The chain is built from TRBV13 and TRBJ2-3, with 8 bases fitting TRBD1. CDR3 length equals 14 residues. Trimming at V came to 6 bases and at J to 4 bases, leaving 6 bases not matched to a gene. The germline gives CDR1 PRHDT, CDR2 FYEKMQ (reference sequence).

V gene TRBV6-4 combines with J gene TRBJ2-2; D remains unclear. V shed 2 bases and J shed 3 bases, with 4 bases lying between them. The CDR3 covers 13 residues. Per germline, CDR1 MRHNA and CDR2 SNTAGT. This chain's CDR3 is CASSDRDTGELFF. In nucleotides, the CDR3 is TGTGCCAGCAGTGACAGGGACACCGGGGAGCTGTTTTTT.

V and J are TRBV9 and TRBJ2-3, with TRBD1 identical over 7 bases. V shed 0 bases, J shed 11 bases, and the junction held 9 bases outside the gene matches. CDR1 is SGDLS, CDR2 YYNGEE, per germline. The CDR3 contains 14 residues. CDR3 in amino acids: CASSVGKGQVGQYF. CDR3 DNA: TGTGCCAGCAGCGTAGGAAAAGGACAGGTGGGGCAGTATTTT.

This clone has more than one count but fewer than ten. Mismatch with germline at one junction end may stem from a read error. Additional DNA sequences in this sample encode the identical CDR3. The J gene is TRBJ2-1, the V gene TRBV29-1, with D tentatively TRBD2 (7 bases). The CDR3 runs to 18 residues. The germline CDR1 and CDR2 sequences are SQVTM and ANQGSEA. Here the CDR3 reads CRVEGGGGAGGSYNEQFF. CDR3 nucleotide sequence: TGCCGCGTTGAAGGGGGGGGCGGGGCAGGAGGTTCCTACAATGAGCAGTTCTTC.

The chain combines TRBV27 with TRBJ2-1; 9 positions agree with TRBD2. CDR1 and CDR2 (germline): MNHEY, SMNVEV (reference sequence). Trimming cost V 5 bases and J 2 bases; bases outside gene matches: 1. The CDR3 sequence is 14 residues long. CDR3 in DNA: TGTGCCAGCAGTGGGACTAGCACCTACAATGAGCAGTTCTTC. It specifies CASSGTSTYNEQFF.

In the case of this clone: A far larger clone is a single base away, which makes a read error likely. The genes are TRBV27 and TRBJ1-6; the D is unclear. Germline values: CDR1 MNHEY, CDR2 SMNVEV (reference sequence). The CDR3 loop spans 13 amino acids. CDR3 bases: TGTGCCAGCTGTTTAATCTATAATTCACCCCTCCACTTT. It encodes CASCLIYNSPLHF.

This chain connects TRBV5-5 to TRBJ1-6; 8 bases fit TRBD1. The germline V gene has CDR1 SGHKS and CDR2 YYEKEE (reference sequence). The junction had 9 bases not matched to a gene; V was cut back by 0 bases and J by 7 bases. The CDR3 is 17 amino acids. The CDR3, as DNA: TGTGCCAGCAGCTTGGCACAAAGACAGGGGTTGAATTCACCCCTCCACTTT. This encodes CASSLAQRQGLNSPLHF. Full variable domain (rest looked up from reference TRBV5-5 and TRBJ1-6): DAGVTQSPTHLIKTRGQQVTLRCSPISGHKSVSWYQQVLGQGPQFIFQYYEKEERGRGNFPDRFSARQFPNYSSELNVNALLLGDSALYLCASSLAQRQGLNSPLHFGNGTRLTVT.

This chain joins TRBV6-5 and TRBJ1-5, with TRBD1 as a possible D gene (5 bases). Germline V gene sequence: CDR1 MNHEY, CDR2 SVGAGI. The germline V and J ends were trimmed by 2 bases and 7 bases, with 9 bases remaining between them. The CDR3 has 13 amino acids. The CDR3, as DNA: TGTGCCAGCAGTTACGCCGGGGGGCAGCCCCAGCATTTT. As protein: CASSYAGGQPQHF.

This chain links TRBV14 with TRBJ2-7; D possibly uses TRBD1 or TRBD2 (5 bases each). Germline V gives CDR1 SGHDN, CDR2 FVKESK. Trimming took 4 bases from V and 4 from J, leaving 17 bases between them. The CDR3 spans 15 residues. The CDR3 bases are TGTGCCAGCAGCCTTCTAGCAGGGCTGAATTACGAGCAGTACTTC. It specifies CASSLLAGLNYEQYF.

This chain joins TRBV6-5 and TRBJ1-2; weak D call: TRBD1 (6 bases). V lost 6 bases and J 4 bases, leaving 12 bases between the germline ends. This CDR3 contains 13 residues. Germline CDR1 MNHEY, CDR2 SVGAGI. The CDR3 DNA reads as TGTGCCAGCAGGAGTGGGGGCTCCTATGGCTACACCTTC. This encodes CASRSGGSYGYTF.

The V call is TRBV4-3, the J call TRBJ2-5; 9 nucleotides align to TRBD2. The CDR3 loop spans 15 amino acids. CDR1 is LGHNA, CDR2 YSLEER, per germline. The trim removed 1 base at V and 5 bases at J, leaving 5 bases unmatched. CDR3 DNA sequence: TGCGCCAGCAGCCAAGGCGGGGGGGCCTCTGAGACCCAGTACTTC. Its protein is CASSQGGGASETQYF.

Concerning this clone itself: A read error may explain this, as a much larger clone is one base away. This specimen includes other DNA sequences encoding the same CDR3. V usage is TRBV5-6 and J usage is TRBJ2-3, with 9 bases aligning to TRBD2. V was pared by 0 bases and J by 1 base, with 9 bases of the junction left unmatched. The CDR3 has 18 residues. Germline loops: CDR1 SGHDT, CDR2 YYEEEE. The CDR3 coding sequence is TGTGCCAGCAGCTTGGGCGGCGGGGGGGCCATGGGCACAGATACGCAGTATTTT. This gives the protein CASSLGGGGAMGTDTQYF.